This T cell receptor (beta chain) was found in a study of radiotherapy plus CTLA-4 blockade in lung cancer. Study-level background: Roughly a sixth of enrolled patients responded objectively, and about 30% had disease control.

Some clones are missing from TCRdb's copy, which holds only in-frame ones; the method was immunoSEQ multiplex PCR. The sample carries about 59,000 clones, approximately 67% recorded once. The sequenced sample was peripheral blood, obtained from a patient treated with radiotherapy plus ipilimumab. The TCR sequence derives from a human donor with non-small cell lung cancer whose response to radiotherapy plus ipilimumab could not be evaluated.

CDR3 sequence reads: CASSHLGVLADSYEQYF. The DNA for the CDR3 is TGTGCCAGCAGCCATCTGGGGGTGCTAGCGGACTCCTACGAGCAGTACTTC. The chain has TRBV4-2 and TRBJ2-7; TRBD2 agrees at 7 bases. This CDR3 comprises 17 residues. J gave up 0 bases and V 3 bases, and 11 bases lay outside the gene matches. Germline-derived CDR1 and CDR2 are LGHNA and YNFKEQ.